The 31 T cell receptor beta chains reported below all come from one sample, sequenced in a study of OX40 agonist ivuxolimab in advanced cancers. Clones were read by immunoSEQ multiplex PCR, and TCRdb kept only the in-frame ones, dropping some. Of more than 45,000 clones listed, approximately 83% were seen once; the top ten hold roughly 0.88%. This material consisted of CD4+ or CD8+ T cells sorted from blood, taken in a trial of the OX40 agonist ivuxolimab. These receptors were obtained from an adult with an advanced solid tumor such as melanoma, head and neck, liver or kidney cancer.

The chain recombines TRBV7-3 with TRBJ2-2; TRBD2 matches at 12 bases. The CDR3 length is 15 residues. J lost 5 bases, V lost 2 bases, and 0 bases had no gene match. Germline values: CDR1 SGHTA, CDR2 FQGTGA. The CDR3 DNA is TGTGCCAGCAGCTTAGGGACTAGCGGGACCGGGGAGCTGTTTTTT. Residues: CASSLGTSGTGELFF. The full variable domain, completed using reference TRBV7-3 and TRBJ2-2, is GAGVSQTPSNKVTEKGKYVELRCDPISGHTALYWYRQSLGQGPEFLIYFQGTGAADDSGLPNDRFFAVRPEGSVSTLKIQRTERGDSAVYLCASSLGTSGTGELFFGEGSRLTVL.

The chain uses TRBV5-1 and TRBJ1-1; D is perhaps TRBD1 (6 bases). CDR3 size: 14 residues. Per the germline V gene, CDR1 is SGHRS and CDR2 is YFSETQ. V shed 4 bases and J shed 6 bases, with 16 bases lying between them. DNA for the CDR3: TGCGCCAGCAGCGTTCGGATGGGGGCGGCTGAAGCTTTCTTT. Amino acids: CASSVRMGAAEAFF.

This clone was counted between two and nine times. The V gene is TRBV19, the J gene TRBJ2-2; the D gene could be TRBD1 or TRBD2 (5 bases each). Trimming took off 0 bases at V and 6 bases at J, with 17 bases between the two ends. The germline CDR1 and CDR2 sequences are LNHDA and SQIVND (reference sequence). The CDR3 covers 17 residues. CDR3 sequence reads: CASSIDHTNLGAGELFF. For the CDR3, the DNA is TGTGCCAGTAGTATAGATCACACAAATCTGGGGGCCGGGGAGCTGTTTTTT.

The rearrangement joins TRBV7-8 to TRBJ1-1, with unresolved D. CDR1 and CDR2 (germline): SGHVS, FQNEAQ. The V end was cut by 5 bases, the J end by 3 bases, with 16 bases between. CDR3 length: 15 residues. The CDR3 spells CASSPQRAVYTEAFF. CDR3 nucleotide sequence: TGTGCCAGCAGCCCCCAGCGTGCAGTCTACACTGAAGCTTTCTTT.

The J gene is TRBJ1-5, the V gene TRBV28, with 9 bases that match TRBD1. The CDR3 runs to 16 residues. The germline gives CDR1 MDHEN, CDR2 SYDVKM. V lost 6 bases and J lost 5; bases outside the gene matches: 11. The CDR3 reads CASSSPQGQGHQPQHF. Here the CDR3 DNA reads TGTGCCAGCAGCTCCCCCCAGGGACAGGGCCATCAGCCCCAGCATTTT.

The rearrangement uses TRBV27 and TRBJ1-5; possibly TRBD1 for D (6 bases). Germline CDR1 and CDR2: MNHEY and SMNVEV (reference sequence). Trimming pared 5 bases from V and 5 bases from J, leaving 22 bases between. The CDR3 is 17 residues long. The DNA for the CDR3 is TGTGCCAGCAGTCCGACCTTCGGGGGGCGGGCGGATCAGCCCCAGCATTTT. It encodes CASSPTFGGRADQPQHF.

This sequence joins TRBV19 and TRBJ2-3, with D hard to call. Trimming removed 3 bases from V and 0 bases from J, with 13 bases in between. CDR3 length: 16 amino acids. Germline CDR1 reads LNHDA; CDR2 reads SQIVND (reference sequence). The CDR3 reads CASSIQGPPSTDTQYF. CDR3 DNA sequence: TGTGCCAGTAGTATCCAAGGCCCTCCTAGCACAGATACGCAGTATTTT. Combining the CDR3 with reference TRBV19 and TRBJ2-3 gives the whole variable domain DGGITQSPKYLFRKEGQNVTLSCEQNLNHDAMYWYRQDPGQGLRLIYYSQIVNDFQKGDIAEGYSVSREKKESFPLTVTSAQKNPTAFYLCASSIQGPPSTDTQYFGPGTRLTVL.

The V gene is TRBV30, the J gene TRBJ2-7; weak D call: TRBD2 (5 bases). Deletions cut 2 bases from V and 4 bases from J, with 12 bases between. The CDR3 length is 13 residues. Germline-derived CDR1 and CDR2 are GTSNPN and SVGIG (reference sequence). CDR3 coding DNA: TGTGCCTGGAGTACCGGGATTCCATACGAGCAGTACTTC. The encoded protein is CAWSTGIPYEQYF.

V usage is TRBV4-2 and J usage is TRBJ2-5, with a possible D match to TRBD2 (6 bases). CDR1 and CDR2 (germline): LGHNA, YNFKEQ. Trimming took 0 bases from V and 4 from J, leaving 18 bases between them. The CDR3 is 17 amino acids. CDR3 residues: CASSQEGLSLVPETQYF. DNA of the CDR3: TGTGCCAGCAGCCAAGAGGGACTGTCATTAGTGCCAGAGACCCAGTACTTC.

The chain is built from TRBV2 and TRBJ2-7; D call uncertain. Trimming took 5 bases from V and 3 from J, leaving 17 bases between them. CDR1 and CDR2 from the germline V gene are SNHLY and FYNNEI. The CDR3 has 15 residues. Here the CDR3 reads CASSTQFGRFYEQYF. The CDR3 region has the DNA TGTGCCAGCAGTACGCAATTTGGACGGTTCTACGAGCAGTACTTC.

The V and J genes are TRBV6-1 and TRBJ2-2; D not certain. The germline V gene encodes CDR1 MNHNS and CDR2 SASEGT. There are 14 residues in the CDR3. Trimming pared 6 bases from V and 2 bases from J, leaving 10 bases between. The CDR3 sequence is CASRVPGNTGELFF. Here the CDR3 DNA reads TGTGCCAGCAGGGTACCGGGCAACACCGGGGAGCTGTTTTTT.

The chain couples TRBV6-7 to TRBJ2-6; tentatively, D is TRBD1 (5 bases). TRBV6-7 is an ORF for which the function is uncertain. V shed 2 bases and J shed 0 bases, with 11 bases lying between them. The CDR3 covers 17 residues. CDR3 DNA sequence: TGTGCCAGCAGTTACATAGACAGTCTCTCTGGGGCCAACGTCCTGACTTTC. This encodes CASSYIDSLSGANVLTF.

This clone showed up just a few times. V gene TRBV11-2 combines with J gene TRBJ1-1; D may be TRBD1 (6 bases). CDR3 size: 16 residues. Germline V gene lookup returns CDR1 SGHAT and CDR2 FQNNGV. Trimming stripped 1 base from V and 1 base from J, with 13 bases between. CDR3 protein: CASSLVGGPGNTEAFF. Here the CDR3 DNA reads TGTGCCAGCAGCTTAGTGGGGGGGCCCGGGAACACTGAAGCTTTCTTT.

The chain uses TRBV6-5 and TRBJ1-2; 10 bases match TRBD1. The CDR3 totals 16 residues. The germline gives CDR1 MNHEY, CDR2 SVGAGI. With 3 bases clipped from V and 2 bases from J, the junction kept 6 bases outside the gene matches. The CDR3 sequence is CASSYLPGQGNYGYTF. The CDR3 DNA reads TGTGCCAGCAGTTATCTCCCGGGACAGGGGAACTATGGCTACACCTTC.

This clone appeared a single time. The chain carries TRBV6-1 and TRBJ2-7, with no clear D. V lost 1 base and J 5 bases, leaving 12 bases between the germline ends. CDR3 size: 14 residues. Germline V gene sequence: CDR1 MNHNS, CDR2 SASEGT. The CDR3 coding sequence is TGTGCCAGCAGTGAAGGAGGTACAGCTCACGAGCAGTACTTC. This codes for CASSEGGTAHEQYF.

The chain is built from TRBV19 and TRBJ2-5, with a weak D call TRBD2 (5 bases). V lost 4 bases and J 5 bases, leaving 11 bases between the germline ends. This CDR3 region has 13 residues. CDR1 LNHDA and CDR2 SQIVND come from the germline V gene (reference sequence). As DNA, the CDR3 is TGTGCCAGTAGTAACATGGGCGGGGAGACCCAGTACTTC. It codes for CASSNMGGETQYF.

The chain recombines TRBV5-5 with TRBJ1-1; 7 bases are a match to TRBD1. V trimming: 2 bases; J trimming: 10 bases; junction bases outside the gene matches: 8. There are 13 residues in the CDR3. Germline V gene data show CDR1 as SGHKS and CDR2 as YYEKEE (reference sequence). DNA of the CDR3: TGTGCCAGCAGCTTACAGGGGCTGTTCGGAGCTTTCTTT. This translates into CASSLQGLFGAFF.

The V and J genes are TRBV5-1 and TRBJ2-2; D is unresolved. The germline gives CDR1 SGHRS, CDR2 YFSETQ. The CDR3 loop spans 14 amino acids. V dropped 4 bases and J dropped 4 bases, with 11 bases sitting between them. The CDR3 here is CASSAGSGTGELFF. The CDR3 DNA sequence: TGCGCCAGCAGCGCCGGAAGTGGCACCGGGGAGCTGTTTTTT.

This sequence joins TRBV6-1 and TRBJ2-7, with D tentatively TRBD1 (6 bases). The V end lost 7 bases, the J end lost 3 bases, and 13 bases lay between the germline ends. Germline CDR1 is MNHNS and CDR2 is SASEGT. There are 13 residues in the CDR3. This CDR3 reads CASTRTVYYEQYF. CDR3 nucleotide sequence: TGTGCCAGCACGAGGACAGTCTACTACGAGCAGTACTTC.

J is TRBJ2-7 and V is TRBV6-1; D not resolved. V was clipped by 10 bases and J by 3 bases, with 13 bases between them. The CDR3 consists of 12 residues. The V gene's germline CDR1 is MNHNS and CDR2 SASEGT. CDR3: CATRRQFYEQYF. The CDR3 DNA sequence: TGTGCCACCCGACGGCAGTTCTACGAGCAGTACTTC.

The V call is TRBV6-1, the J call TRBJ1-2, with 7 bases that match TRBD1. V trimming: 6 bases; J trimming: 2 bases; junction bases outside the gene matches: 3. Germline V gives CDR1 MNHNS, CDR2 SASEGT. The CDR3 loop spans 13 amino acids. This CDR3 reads CASSLTGNYGYTF. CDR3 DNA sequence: TGTGCCAGCAGCCTGACAGGGAACTATGGCTACACCTTC.

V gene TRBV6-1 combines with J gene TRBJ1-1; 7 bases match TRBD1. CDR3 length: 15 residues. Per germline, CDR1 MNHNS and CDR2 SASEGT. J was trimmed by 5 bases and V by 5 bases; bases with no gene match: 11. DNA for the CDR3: TGTGCCAGCAGTCAGGACAGGCGGGCTTGGACTGAAGCTTTCTTT. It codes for CASSQDRRAWTEAFF.

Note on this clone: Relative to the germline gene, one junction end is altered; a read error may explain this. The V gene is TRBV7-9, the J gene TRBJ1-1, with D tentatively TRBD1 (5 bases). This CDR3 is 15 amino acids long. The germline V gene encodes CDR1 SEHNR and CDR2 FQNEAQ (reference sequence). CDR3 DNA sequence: TGTGCCAACAGCCCTACCCGGGGGGGAAGGACTGAAGCTTTCTTT. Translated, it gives CANSPTRGGRTEAFF.

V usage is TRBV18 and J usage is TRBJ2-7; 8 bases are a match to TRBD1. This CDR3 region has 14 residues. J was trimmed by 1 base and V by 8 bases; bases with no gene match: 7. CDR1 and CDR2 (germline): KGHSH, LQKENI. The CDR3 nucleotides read TGTGCCAGCACAGCCGGGACAGGATCCTACGAGCAGTACTTC. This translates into CASTAGTGSYEQYF.

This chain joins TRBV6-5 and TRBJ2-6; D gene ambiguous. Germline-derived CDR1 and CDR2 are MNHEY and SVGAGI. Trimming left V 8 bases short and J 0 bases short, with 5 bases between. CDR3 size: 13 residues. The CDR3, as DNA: TGTGCCAGCTGCTCCTCTGGGGCCAACGTCCTGACTTTC. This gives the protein CASCSSGANVLTF.

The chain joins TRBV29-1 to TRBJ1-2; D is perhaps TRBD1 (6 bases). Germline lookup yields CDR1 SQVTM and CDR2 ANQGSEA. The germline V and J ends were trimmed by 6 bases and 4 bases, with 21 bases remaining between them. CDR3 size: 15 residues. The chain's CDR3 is CSVDHSRGAAYGYTF. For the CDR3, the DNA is TGCAGCGTAGACCATTCCAGGGGTGCTGCCTATGGCTACACCTTC.

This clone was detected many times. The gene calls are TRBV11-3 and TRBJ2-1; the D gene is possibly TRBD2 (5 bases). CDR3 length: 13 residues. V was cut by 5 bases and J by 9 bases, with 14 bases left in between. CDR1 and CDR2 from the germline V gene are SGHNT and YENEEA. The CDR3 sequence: CASSPPLETEQFF. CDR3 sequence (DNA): TGTGCCAGCAGCCCTCCACTAGAGACTGAGCAGTTCTTC.

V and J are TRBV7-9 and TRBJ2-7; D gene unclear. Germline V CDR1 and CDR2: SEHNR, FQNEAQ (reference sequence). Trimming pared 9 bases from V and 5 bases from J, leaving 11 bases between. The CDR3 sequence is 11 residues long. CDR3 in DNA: TGTGCCAGTCCCCAGCCCCACGAGCAGTACTTC. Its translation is CASPQPHEQYF. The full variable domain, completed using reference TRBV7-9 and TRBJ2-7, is DTGVSQNPRHKITKRGQNVTFRCDPISEHNRLYWYRQTLGQGPEFLTYFQNEAQLEKSRLLSDRFSAERPKGSFSTLEIQRTEQGDSAMYLCASPQPHEQYFGPGTRLTVT.

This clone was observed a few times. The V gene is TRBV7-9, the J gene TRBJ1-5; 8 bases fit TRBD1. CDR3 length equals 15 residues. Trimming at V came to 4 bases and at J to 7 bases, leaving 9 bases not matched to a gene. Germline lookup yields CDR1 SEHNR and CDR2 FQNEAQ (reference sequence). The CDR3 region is CASSSAAGGGQPQHF. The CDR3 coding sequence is TGTGCCAGCAGCTCTGCGGCAGGGGGCGGACAGCCCCAGCATTTT.

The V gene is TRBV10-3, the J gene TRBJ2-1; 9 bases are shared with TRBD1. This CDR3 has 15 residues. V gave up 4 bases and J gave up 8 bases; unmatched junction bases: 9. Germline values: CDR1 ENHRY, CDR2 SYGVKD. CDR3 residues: CAISGSGTGYDEQFF. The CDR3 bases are TGTGCCATCAGTGGATCCGGGACAGGGTATGATGAGCAGTTCTTC.

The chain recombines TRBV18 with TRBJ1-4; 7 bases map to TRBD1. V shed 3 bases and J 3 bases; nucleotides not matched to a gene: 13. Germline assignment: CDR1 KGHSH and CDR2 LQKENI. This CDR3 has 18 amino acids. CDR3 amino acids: CASSPQSPGQNPNEKLFF. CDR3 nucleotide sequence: TGTGCCAGCTCACCGCAGTCTCCGGGACAGAACCCTAATGAAAAACTGTTTTTT.